This record looks at one T cell receptor (beta chain) sequence and its context. The data were obtained in a study of blood T cell repertoires in COVID-19. The CDR3 sequence is 16 residues long. CDR1 SGHDN and CDR2 FVKESK come from the germline V gene. The trim removed 4 bases at V and 0 bases at J, leaving 8 bases unmatched. Authors' analysis steps: Estimates of nucleated cell counts were drawn from the amplification of reference gene primers. Libraries were prepared by immunoSEQ multiplex PCR; TCRdb keeps only in-frame clonotypes and omits some of them. That table gives V, J and clone size, and the DNA gave D and trimming. The data contain about 120,000 clones, roughly 87% of them singletons.

The chain has TRBV14 and TRBJ1-2; 7 nucleotides match TRBD1. This sequence originates from a man older than 75 with active or convalescent COVID-19. Sequenced material: peripheral blood. Here the CDR3 reads CASSPLRGLSNYGYTF. CDR3 sequence (DNA): TGTGCCAGCAGCCCCCTAAGGGGGCTTTCTAACTATGGCTACACCTTC.